The next 8 T cell receptor beta chains were all read from a single sample in a study of blood T cell repertoires in COVID-19 (dated by TCRdb to about 2020). The library was prepared using the immunoSEQ multiplex PCR assay. Held by TCRdb, this immuneACCESS table contains in-frame sequences only and omits some clones. Under half of the omission traces to an unresolved V gene where checked; the cause of the rest is unknown. The sample table records 80,000 or so clones; 81% of these occur just once. Of the sample, around 40% is held by the ten largest clones. Sequencing used peripheral blood. Receptors were obtained from a man older than 75 with acute or convalescent COVID-19.

The DNA of the CDR3 is TGTGCCAGCAGCCTAAATCAGGTAGCTGGAAACACCATATATTTT. It is translated as CASSLNQVAGNTIYF. This sequence joins TRBV4-2 and TRBJ1-3; D is unclear. The CDR3 is 15 residues long. CDR1 is LGHNA and CDR2 is YNFKEQ in the germline V gene. V was shortened by 4 bases and J by 2 bases, with 12 bases between the two germline ends.

This chain's CDR3 is CASSPGTSATYPETQYF. CDR3 in DNA: TGTGCCAGCAGTCCGGGGACTAGCGCCACATACCCAGAGACCCAGTACTTC. V usage is TRBV28 and J usage is TRBJ2-5; 10 nucleotides align to TRBD2. CDR3 length: 17 residues. Germline V gives CDR1 MDHEN, CDR2 SYDVKM. V gave up 5 bases and J gave up 4 bases; unmatched junction bases: 13.

The chain uses TRBV7-8 and TRBJ1-2; 8 nucleotides line up with TRBD1. There are 15 residues in the CDR3. Losses at the gene ends were 2 bases for V and 4 bases for J; bases not matched to a gene: 6. Germline CDR1 and CDR2: SGHVS and FQNEAQ. The CDR3 is CASSLRAGGFYGYTF. CDR3 bases: TGTGCCAGCAGCTTAAGGGCAGGGGGCTTCTATGGCTACACCTTC.

The genes are TRBV10-3 and TRBJ2-5; TRBD1 matches at 9 bases. The CDR3 covers 14 residues. The V gene end was trimmed by 5 bases and the J gene end by 5 bases; junction bases not matched to a gene: 6. Germline V gene lookup returns CDR1 ENHRY and CDR2 SYGVKD. CDR3 loop: CAISKGTGGETQYF. Here the CDR3 DNA reads TGTGCCATCAGTAAGGGAACAGGGGGCGAGACCCAGTACTTC.

V is TRBV6-5 and J is TRBJ2-6, with D perhaps matching TRBD2 (5 bases). CDR3 length: 16 residues. Per the germline V gene, CDR1 is MNHEY and CDR2 is SVGAGI. The germline V and J ends were trimmed by 0 bases and 4 bases, with 10 bases remaining between them. CDR3 in amino acids: CASSYSEGAGANVLTF. The CDR3 region has the DNA TGTGCCAGCAGTTACTCCGAGGGAGCAGGGGCCAACGTCCTGACTTTC.

The chain is built from TRBV2 and TRBJ2-3, with TRBD1 matching over 7 bases. Germline V gives CDR1 SNHLY, CDR2 FYNNEI. The CDR3 is 15 amino acids. The junction had 9 bases not matched to a gene; V was cut back by 6 bases and J by 3 bases. The CDR3: CASRTRGQLTDTQYF. The CDR3 nucleotides read TGTGCCAGCAGGACTCGGGGACAGCTGACAGATACGCAGTATTTT.

The rearrangement uses TRBV12-5 and TRBJ1-4; 8 nucleotides match TRBD1. Per the germline V gene, CDR1 is LGHNT and CDR2 is FRNRAP. V gave up 3 bases and J gave up 8 bases; unmatched junction bases: 5. This CDR3 contains 14 residues. CDR3 sequence (DNA): TGTGCTAGTGGTTTCTCCGGGACAGGAGAAAAACTGTTTTTT. Translating gives CASGFSGTGEKLFF.

This chain links TRBV6-2 or TRBV6-3 with TRBJ2-7, with a possible D match to TRBD2 (6 bases). Trimming pared 0 bases from V and 4 bases from J, leaving 19 bases between. Germline loops: CDR1 MNHEY, CDR2 SVGEGT. The CDR3 totals 17 residues. CDR3 coding DNA: TGTGCCAGCAGTTACTCGACTTTCGGAGGGAGATGGTACGAGCAGTACTTC. Translating gives CASSYSTFGGRWYEQYF.